Below, 24 T cell receptor beta chains from the same sample are listed, as sequenced in a study of blood T cell repertoires in COVID-19. The method was immunoSEQ multiplex PCR; TCRdb's version includes in-frame clones alone and lacks a portion of them. The sample yields 180,000 or so clones, approximately 90% seen once. Sequencing used peripheral blood. These receptors were collected from a woman in her 30s with active or convalescent COVID-19.

This chain connects TRBV24-1 to TRBJ2-3; 7 nucleotides line up with TRBD1. The J segment lost 6 bases and the V segment lost 4 bases, leaving 6 bases of the junction unmatched. The CDR3 consists of 14 residues. Germline V CDR1 and CDR2: KGHDR, SFDVKD. CDR3 nucleotides: TGTGCCACCAGTGACTCTGACAGGGTGGATACGCAGTATTTT. Translation: CATSDSDRVDTQYF.

Worth noting for this clone: One end of the junction varies from germline; a read error may be responsible. V and J are TRBV18 and TRBJ1-5; no clear D gene. Germline V gives CDR1 KGHSH, CDR2 LQKENI. The CDR3 consists of 14 residues. The CDR3 here is CASSPARSNQPQHF. The CDR3 nucleotides are TGTGCCAGTTCACCAGCCCGGAGCAATCAGCCCCAGCATTTT.

V gene TRBV7-2 combines with J gene TRBJ1-2; tentatively, D is TRBD1 (5 bases). The V end lost 1 base, the J end lost 4 bases, and 13 bases lay between the germline ends. This CDR3 is built from 15 residues. Looked up from germline, CDR1 is SGHTA and CDR2 is FQGNSA. Here the CDR3 DNA reads TGTGCCAGCAGCTTAGGATCCGTGGGGGGCTATGGCTACACCTTC. This translates into CASSLGSVGGYGYTF.

This clone was seen only a few times. The chain joins TRBV18 to TRBJ2-2; 7 nucleotides match TRBD1. The junction had 5 bases not matched to a gene; V was cut back by 5 bases and J by 5 bases. Per the germline V gene, CDR1 is KGHSH and CDR2 is LQKENI. The CDR3 runs to 14 residues. CDR3 nucleotides: TGTGCCAGCTCAGAGACAGGGCGAACCGGGGAGCTGTTTTTT. Its protein product is CASSETGRTGELFF.

This clone has only one observation. The chain has TRBV6-5 and TRBJ2-7, with a tentative D call TRBD2 (6 bases). CDR1 and CDR2 from the germline V gene are MNHEY and SVGAGI. CDR3 length: 15 amino acids. V lost 0 bases to trimming and J lost 3 bases, with 12 bases between them. The DNA of the CDR3 is TGTGCCAGCAGTTACTCTGGGGGGTCCGACTACGAGCAGTACTTC. This translates into CASSYSGGSDYEQYF.

The genes are TRBV5-1 and TRBJ2-3, with 10 bases that match TRBD2. V shed 5 bases and J 1 base; nucleotides not matched to a gene: 4. Per germline, CDR1 SGHRS and CDR2 YFSETQ. The CDR3 runs to 15 residues. The CDR3 region is CASRPGTSGTDTQYF. The CDR3 DNA follows: TGCGCCAGCAGACCCGGGACTAGCGGCACAGATACGCAGTATTTT.

The chain couples TRBV13 to TRBJ1-2, with 7 bases fitting TRBD1. The CDR3 spans 14 residues. The V gene end was trimmed by 1 base and the J gene end by 8 bases; junction bases not matched to a gene: 7. Germline loops: CDR1 PRHDT, CDR2 FYEKMQ (reference sequence). The chain's CDR3 is CASSLAGGQFGYTF. CDR3 DNA: TGTGCCAGCAGCTTAGCAGGGGGGCAATTCGGCTACACCTTC.

The chain is built from TRBV3-1 (or the pseudogene TRBV3-2) and TRBJ2-3; 11 nucleotides match TRBD2. Germline V gene lookup returns CDR1 LGHDT and CDR2 YNNKEL (reference sequence). J was trimmed by 4 bases and V by 5 bases; bases with no gene match: 8. CDR3 length: 16 residues. CDR3 in DNA: TGTGCCAGCAGCAAATATAGCGGGGGGGTTTCAGATACGCAGTATTTT. Translation gives CASSKYSGGVSDTQYF.

Only a few counts were recorded for this clone. This chain uses TRBV6-5 with TRBJ2-5; D ambiguous. Germline-derived CDR1 and CDR2 are MNHEY and SVGAGI. The V end lost 8 bases, the J end lost 0 bases, and 10 bases lay between the germline ends. The CDR3 covers 13 residues. CDR3 amino acids: CASYPENQETQYF. CDR3 bases: TGTGCCAGCTATCCGGAGAACCAAGAGACCCAGTACTTC.

The J gene is TRBJ2-3, the V gene TRBV7-2, with D uncertain. CDR1 and CDR2 (germline): SGHTA, FQGNSA. Trimming cost V 5 bases and J 1 base, with 10 bases left between them. The CDR3 has 14 amino acids. The CDR3 is CASSPRGGTDTQYF. The CDR3 region has the DNA TGTGCCAGCAGCCCTAGAGGTGGCACAGATACGCAGTATTTT.

The chain joins TRBV2 to TRBJ1-5, with unresolved D. Trimming removed 4 bases at V and 0 bases at J, with 10 bases between. Per germline, CDR1 SNHLY and CDR2 FYNNEI. CDR3 size: 15 residues. In DNA form, the CDR3 reads TGTGCCAGCAGTGGAGGGTCGATTAGCAATCAGCCCCAGCATTTT. The encoded protein is CASSGGSISNQPQHF.

This clone came up once. This chain joins TRBV10-1 and TRBJ2-1; 9 bases align to TRBD1. V shed 8 bases and J 8 bases; nucleotides not matched to a gene: 10. The CDR3 runs to 14 residues. The germline V gene has CDR1 WNHNN and CDR2 SYGVQD (reference sequence). The DNA of the CDR3 is TGCGCCAGCTCCGACAGGGGGAAGGGGTATGAGCAGTTCTTC. Amino acids: CASSDRGKGYEQFF.

This clone has just a few counts. CDR3 sequence reads: CASRSGGSYNSPLHF. DNA of the CDR3: TGTGCCAGCAGATCAGGGGGCTCCTATAATTCACCCCTCCACTTT. V usage is TRBV6-5 and J usage is TRBJ1-6, with 7 bases that match TRBD1. V shed 6 bases, J shed 0 bases, and the junction held 2 bases outside the gene matches. The germline CDR1 and CDR2 sequences are MNHEY and SVGAGI. The CDR3 has 15 residues.

This sequence joins TRBV24-1 and TRBJ2-1; a weak D match, TRBD1 (5 bases). Germline assignment: CDR1 KGHDR and CDR2 SFDVKD. The V end was cut by 3 bases, the J end by 10 bases, with 12 bases between. This CDR3 comprises 13 residues. CDR3 sequence: CATSDGRQREQFF. The CDR3 region has the DNA TGTGCCACCAGTGATGGTAGACAGAGGGAGCAGTTCTTC.

V and J are TRBV5-5 and TRBJ2-5; D remains unclear. Trimming took 2 bases from V and 5 from J, leaving 10 bases between them. This CDR3 has 13 amino acids. Germline-derived CDR1 and CDR2 are SGHKS and YYEKEE (reference sequence). The CDR3 is CASSLSRPETQYF. Here the CDR3 DNA reads TGTGCCAGCAGCTTATCGCGCCCCGAGACCCAGTACTTC. The whole variable domain, remainder taken from reference TRBV5-5 and TRBJ2-5, is DAGVTQSPTHLIKTRGQQVTLRCSPISGHKSVSWYQQVLGQGPQFIFQYYEKEERGRGNFPDRFSARQFPNYSSELNVNALLLGDSALYLCASSLSRPETQYFGPGTRLLVL.

The J gene is TRBJ1-4, the V gene TRBV6-1, with TRBD1 as a possible D gene (6 bases). Trimming took off 2 bases at V and 8 bases at J, with 12 bases between the two ends. Germline V gene lookup returns CDR1 MNHNS and CDR2 SASEGT. CDR3 length: 14 residues. The CDR3 region is CASSEYQGKEKLFF. CDR3 in DNA: TGTGCCAGCAGTGAATACCAGGGGAAGGAAAAACTGTTTTTT.

This chain links TRBV7-2 with TRBJ1-1, with TRBD1 matching 10 bases. This CDR3 spans 15 amino acids. From germline, CDR1 is SGHTA and CDR2 FQGNSA. The trim removed 5 bases at V and 6 bases at J, leaving 9 bases unmatched. The CDR3 sequence is CASSRTGGLQAEAFF. The CDR3 DNA follows: TGTGCCAGCAGCCGGACAGGGGGGTTACAGGCTGAAGCTTTCTTT.

The chain combines TRBV5-6 with TRBJ2-3; 9 positions agree with TRBD2. V lost 0 bases and J lost 3; bases outside the gene matches: 5. The CDR3 spans 16 residues. Germline V gene sequence: CDR1 SGHDT, CDR2 YYEEEE. The CDR3 nucleotides are TGTGCCAGCAGCTTGGCCCGACTAGCGGCTACAGATACGCAGTATTTT. Protein sequence: CASSLARLAATDTQYF.

Of note for this clone: The sample carries other DNA sequences with the same CDR3. V is TRBV5-1 and J is TRBJ2-7, with TRBD1 matching over 8 bases. The V and J ends lost 5 bases and 2 bases, in that order; junction bases with no gene match: 9. CDR1 is SGHRS, CDR2 YFSETQ, per germline. The CDR3 consists of 15 residues. In DNA form, the CDR3 reads TGCGCCAGCAGTCCTCGACAGGGGACAGCCTACGAGCAGTACTTC. It codes for CASSPRQGTAYEQYF.

The genes are TRBV5-1 and TRBJ2-1; D perhaps matches TRBD1 (6 bases). The CDR3 is 16 amino acids. The germline V gene encodes CDR1 SGHRS and CDR2 YFSETQ. Between the trimmed V and J ends, which lost 1 base and 13 bases, there was a span of 24 bases. The DNA of the CDR3 is TGCGCCAGCAGCTTGTTGTCCCGGACAGTCACCAACAACCAGTTCTTC. As protein: CASSLLSRTVTNNQFF.

This sequence joins TRBV21-1 and TRBJ2-3; TRBD2, as called in the table, went unchecked against the DNA. TRBV21-1 is reported as a pseudogene. The CDR3 has 19 amino acids. The CDR3 coding sequence is TGTGCCAGCCGTGGGACTAGCGACAAGCTCAGACTTAGCACAGATACGCAGTATTTT. Translating it yields CASRGTSDKLRLSTDTQYF.

The gene calls are TRBV5-8 and TRBJ1-5; D might be TRBD1 (6 bases). Germline V gives CDR1 SGHTS, CDR2 YDEGEE. CDR3 size: 16 residues. V shed 3 bases and J shed 6 bases, with 19 bases lying between them. CDR3 coding DNA: TGTGCCAGCAGCTGGATCCATGGGGGGGCGGGTCAGCCCCAGCATTTT. Protein: CASSWIHGGAGQPQHF.

The chain employs TRBV30 and TRBJ2-7; maybe TRBD2 (7 bases). The CDR3 is made up of 16 amino acids. Trimming stripped 0 bases from V and 1 base from J, with 16 bases between. Germline assignment: CDR1 GTSNPN and CDR2 SVGIG (reference sequence). This CDR3 is CAWSVPGGARSYEQYF. The CDR3 coding sequence is TGTGCCTGGAGTGTACCTGGGGGGGCGCGGTCCTACGAGCAGTACTTC.

The chain is built from TRBV6-4 and TRBJ2-1; 7 positions agree with TRBD2. After removal of 5 bases from V and 7 bases from J, the junction contained 8 bases not matched to a gene. CDR3 length: 14 residues. The germline V gene encodes CDR1 MRHNA and CDR2 SNTAGT. The CDR3 DNA reads as TGTGCCAGCAGTTTCGATATGGGGGGGAATGAGCAGTTCTTC. This gives the protein CASSFDMGGNEQFF.